One sample yielded the 29 T cell receptor beta chains listed below, sequenced in a study of spatial heterogeneity in lung cancer. Described time point: sample taken at primary tumor resection. TCRs were sequenced from unsorted whole RNA of tumor, nontumor lung or PBMC. TCRdb analysed the 5' RACE reads with MiXCR anew, one entry per CDR3 protein. The data show some 6,900 distinct CDR3 sequences, approximately 4% seen once. The sequencing used normal lung tissue next to the tumor, collected at surgery. These receptors originate from a female donor with early-stage non-small cell lung cancer.

This clonotype has ten or more counts. This beta chain is a stray sequence in a library constructed for alpha chains; its clone size is not meaningful. The gene calls are TRBV7-9 and TRBJ2-7, with TRBD1 identical over 7 bases. The trim removed 4 bases at V and 7 bases at J, leaving 10 bases unmatched. The CDR3 spans 14 residues. Germline CDR1 is SEHNR and CDR2 is FQNEAQ (reference sequence). The CDR3 is CASSYRDRFGEQYF. The CDR3 nucleotides read TGTGCCAGCAGCTACCGGGACAGATTCGGGGAGCAGTACTTC.

In its sample, this clonotype was seen many times. Little can be read into the size of this beta chain, an off-target read in a library designed for alpha chains. V usage is TRBV7-3 and J usage is TRBJ2-5; no definite D call. With 1 base removed from V and 0 bases from J, the gap between germline ends came to 0 bases. Germline V gene data show CDR1 as SGHTA and CDR2 as FQGTGA. This CDR3 contains 12 residues. As DNA, the CDR3 is TGTGCCAGCAGCTTAAACCAAGAGACCCAGTACTTC. It yields the protein CASSLNQETQYF.

This clonotype is labeled medium-sized (0.01 to 0.1%). Since the library was made to target alpha chains, this beta chain is a stray read and its abundance is not meaningful. The genes are TRBV28 and TRBJ2-3, with a weak D call TRBD2 (6 bases). Trimming took 3 bases from V and 0 from J, leaving 10 bases between them. Germline assignment: CDR1 MDHEN and CDR2 SYDVKM. The CDR3 length is 15 residues. CDR3 loop: CASSLVRGSTDTQYF. The CDR3 DNA follows: TGTGCCAGCAGTTTGGTGCGGGGAAGCACAGATACGCAGTATTTT.

This clonotype occurred many times. This beta chain slipped into a library made for alpha chains as a stray read, so its size is not meaningful. As DNA, the CDR3 is TGCAGTGCTAGTGCCGGGACTAGCGGGGGGGCTTGGGAGCTGTTTTTT. Residues: CSASAGTSGGAWELFF. The chain is built from TRBV20-1 and TRBJ2-2, with 16 bases lining up with TRBD2. Trimming at V came to 3 bases and at J to 9 bases, leaving 7 bases not matched to a gene. CDR3 size: 16 residues. From germline, CDR1 is DFQATT and CDR2 SNEGSKA (reference sequence).

Relative to its sample, this clonotype is medium-sized (0.01 to 0.1%). This beta chain is an off-target read within a library intended for alpha chains, so its frequency means little. The chain couples TRBV2 to TRBJ2-2; TRBD1 matches 9 bases. This CDR3 region has 16 residues. Germline trimming cut 2 bases from V and 3 bases from J; bases unmatched to any gene: 4. CDR1 and CDR2 from the germline V gene are SNHLY and FYNNEI. In nucleotides, the CDR3 is TGTGCCAGCAGTGAAAACAGGGGGCGCGACACCGGGGAGCTGTTTTTT. Translation: CASSENRGRDTGELFF.

This clonotype was recorded many times. This beta chain is a stray sequence in a library constructed for alpha chains; its clone size is not meaningful. The chain joins TRBV9 to TRBJ1-3; D unclear. The germline CDR1 and CDR2 sequences are SGDLS and YYNGEE. V dropped 3 bases and J dropped 0 bases, with 13 bases sitting between them. CDR3 length: 16 residues. CDR3 sequence reads: CASSGSSAASGNTIYF. Written as DNA, the CDR3 is TGTGCCAGCAGCGGGTCTTCAGCAGCCTCTGGAAACACCATATATTTT.

There are a few counts of this clonotype. Being off target in a library aimed at alpha chains, this beta chain has a size of little meaning. This chain connects TRBV5-1 to TRBJ2-3; D may correspond to TRBD1 or TRBD2 (5 bases each). V lost 2 bases to trimming and J lost 2 bases, with 9 bases between them. The CDR3 consists of 14 residues. Germline lookup yields CDR1 SGHRS and CDR2 YFSETQ. CDR3 bases: TGCGCCAGCAGCTTCACCGGGACCACAGATACGCAGTATTTT. Protein product: CASSFTGTTDTQYF.

This clonotype has at least ten counts. The library was designed around alpha chains, so this beta chain is a stray read whose abundance carries little weight. The J gene is TRBJ2-3, the V gene TRBV11-2; TRBD1 matches 10 bases. Losses at the gene ends were 2 bases for V and 3 bases for J; bases not matched to a gene: 5. This CDR3 contains 16 residues. Germline CDR1 and CDR2: SGHAT and FQNNGV. DNA for the CDR3: TGTGCCAGCAGCTTACTTCGGACAGGGGGAACAGATACGCAGTATTTT. Translation: CASSLLRTGGTDTQYF.

The table lists this clonotype with many counts. The library was designed around alpha chains, so this beta chain is a stray read whose abundance carries little weight. The CDR3: CASSFGLVEIEQFF. In DNA form, the CDR3 reads TGTGCCAGCAGCTTTGGGCTAGTTGAGATTGAGCAGTTCTTC. The genes are TRBV11-2 and TRBJ2-1, with unresolved D. Germline V lookup: CDR1 SGHAT, CDR2 FQNNGV. The CDR3 spans 14 residues. The ends were cut back, 3 bases at V and 9 bases at J, with 15 bases in the middle.

The table lists this clonotype with many counts. The library was built for alpha chains, so this beta chain is an off-target read and its size means little. The gene calls are TRBV30 and TRBJ1-5; D not certain. CDR1 and CDR2 from the germline V gene are GTSNPN and SVGIG (reference sequence). The V gene lost 4 bases and the J gene lost 4 bases, with 20 bases spanning the gap. This CDR3 is built from 16 residues. CDR3 DNA sequence: TGTGCCTGGATCAGCCCCCCACGGGCCCGAAATCAGCCCCAGCATTTT. Translated, it gives CAWISPPRARNQPQHF.

Comment on this clonotype: For a library built for alpha chains, this beta chain is a stray read; little rests on its size. The J gene is TRBJ2-7, the V gene TRBV10-3, with TRBD1 matching 10 bases. Trimming took 6 bases from V and 5 from J; bases not matched to a gene: 7. The CDR3 loop spans 14 amino acids. CDR1 ENHRY and CDR2 SYGVKD come from the germline V gene. CDR3 coding DNA: TGTGCCATCAGGTCCGGGACAGGGGTAGACGAGCAGTACTTC. Translating it yields CAIRSGTGVDEQYF.

As regards this clonotype: This may be a read error: a much more frequent sequence differs by one nucleotide. Found in a library prepared for alpha chains, this beta chain is an off-target read, and its abundance has little meaning. The V call is TRBV5-6, the J call TRBJ1-5; possible D gene TRBD1, 6 bases. Germline CDR1 and CDR2: SGHDT and YYEEEE. The CDR3 has 12 amino acids. In DNA form, the CDR3 reads TGTGCCAGCCAGGGGAACAATCAGCCCCGGCATTTT. Residues: CASQGNNQPRHF.

Concerning this clonotype: Little can be read into the size of this beta chain, an off-target read in a library designed for alpha chains. This sequence joins TRBV5-5 and TRBJ1-5, with 7 nucleotides matching TRBD1. With V trimmed by 3 bases and J by 2 bases, 5 bases remained unmatched. This CDR3 spans 15 amino acids. Germline CDR1 and CDR2: SGHKS and YYEKEE (reference sequence). The CDR3 bases are TGTGCCAGCAGCTCTTGGGACAGTGGCAATCAGCCCCAGCATTTT. Its translation is CASSSWDSGNQPQHF.

This clonotype was picked up many times. As an off-target read in a library built for alpha chains, this beta chain has a frequency of little significance. J is TRBJ2-2 and V is TRBV5-6; 7 positions match TRBD2. CDR1 SGHDT and CDR2 YYEEEE come from the germline V gene. This CDR3 is built from 15 residues. After removal of 4 bases from V and 0 bases from J, the junction contained 3 bases not matched to a gene. The CDR3, as DNA: TGTGCCAGCAGCGAGCGGGGAGCGAACACCGGGGAGCTGTTTTTT. Translation: CASSERGANTGELFF. Full variable domain (remainder filled in from reference TRBV5-6 and TRBJ2-2): DAGVTQSPTHLIKTRGQQVTLRCSPKSGHDTVSWYQQALGQGPQFIFQYYEEEERQRGNFPDRFSGHQFPNYSSELNVNALLLGDSALYLCASSERGANTGELFFGEGSRLTVL.

This clonotype is deemed medium-sized (0.01 to 0.1%). Since the library was made to target alpha chains, this beta chain is a stray read and its abundance is not meaningful. The rearrangement joins TRBV7-2 to TRBJ1-2; TRBD1 is a possible D gene (6 bases). The CDR3 contains 15 residues. Trimming removed 4 bases from V and 6 bases from J, with 18 bases in between. Germline lookup yields CDR1 SGHTA and CDR2 FQGNSA. The CDR3 region is CASSSSLGARDGYTF. CDR3 sequence (DNA): TGTGCCAGCAGCTCCTCTCTGGGGGCGCGGGATGGCTACACCTTC.

By proportion, this clonotype is medium-sized. The library was prepared for alpha chains; this beta chain is a stray read, so its frequency means little. V gene TRBV23-1 combines with J gene TRBJ2-2; D gene unclear. TRBV23-1 is annotated as an ORF whose role is uncertain. The V and J ends lost 0 bases and 5 bases respectively, with 10 bases between them. The CDR3 covers 15 residues. The CDR3 loop is CASSQSAGVTGELFF. CDR3 coding DNA: TGCGCCAGCAGTCAATCTGCAGGTGTAACCGGGGAGCTGTTTTTT.

This clonotype was seen repeatedly, ten times or more. The size of this beta chain means little, since it is a stray read in a library made for alpha chains. The V call is TRBV6-1, the J call TRBJ2-1, with 9 bases that match TRBD2. Germline V CDR1 and CDR2: MNHNS, SASEGT. The J segment lost 14 bases and the V segment lost 1 base, leaving 3 bases of the junction unmatched. This CDR3 spans 12 amino acids. CDR3 bases: TGTGCCAGCAGTGAAGGGTCTAGCGGGGAGTTCTTC. Protein product: CASSEGSSGEFF.

This clonotype occurred many times. Being off target in a library aimed at alpha chains, this beta chain has a size of little meaning. The CDR3 DNA is TGTGCCAGCAGCGTCGGCACAGATACGCAGTATTTT. Its translation is CASSVGTDTQYF. The chain is built from TRBV9 and TRBJ2-3; D is undetermined. In germline, CDR1 is SGDLS, CDR2 YYNGEE. This CDR3 has 12 amino acids. The V end lost 2 bases, the J end lost 1 base, and 2 bases lay between the germline ends. Filled out from reference TRBV9 and TRBJ2-3, the complete variable domain reads DSGVTQTPKHLITATGQRVTLRCSPRSGDLSVYWYQQSLDQGLQFLIQYYNGEERAKGNILERFSAQQFPDLHSELNLSSLELGDSALYFCASSVGTDTQYFGPGTRLTVL.

For this clonotype: A read error may be the cause here, since a much bigger clone is one base away. With the library built for alpha chains, this beta chain is off target and its frequency is not meaningful. The chain joins TRBV10-3 to TRBJ2-7; D possibly matches TRBD1 or TRBD2 (6 bases each). Trimming stripped 6 bases from V and 5 bases from J, with 17 bases between. The CDR3 sequence is 14 residues long. The V gene's germline CDR1 is ENHRY and CDR2 SYGVKD. CDR3 amino acids: CAIRGTGASDEQYF. CDR3 sequence (DNA): TGTGCCATCAGGGGCACGGGGGCATCCGACGAGCAGTACTTC.

This clonotype was picked up many times. This beta chain is a stray sequence in a library constructed for alpha chains; its clone size is not meaningful. V is TRBV5-6 and J is TRBJ2-7; tentatively, D is TRBD1 (6 bases). The CDR3 sequence is 14 residues long. Per the germline V gene, CDR1 is SGHDT and CDR2 is YYEEEE. Trimming stripped 4 bases from V and 0 bases from J, with 11 bases between. CDR3 sequence (DNA): TGTGCCAGCAGCGCCACAGGGATCTCCTACGAGCAGTACTTC. It specifies CASSATGISYEQYF.

This clonotype was detected ten times or more. This beta chain lies outside the target of a library built for alpha chains; its clone size means little. This chain uses TRBV27 with TRBJ2-5; maybe TRBD2 (6 bases). Germline CDR1 reads MNHEY; CDR2 reads SMNVEV (reference sequence). This CDR3 is 16 amino acids long. Trimming removed 5 bases from V and 1 base from J, with 17 bases in between. CDR3 amino acids: CASSLDPLAGQETQYF. In DNA form, the CDR3 reads TGTGCCAGCAGTCTCGACCCACTAGCAGGCCAAGAGACCCAGTACTTC.

The sample holds many counts of this clonotype. This beta chain appears as a stray read in a library generated for alpha chains; its size is not informative. The rearrangement joins TRBV6-5 to TRBJ1-2; D gene unclear. V lost 7 bases to trimming and J lost 6 bases, with 18 bases between them. Germline V lookup: CDR1 MNHEY, CDR2 SVGAGI. The CDR3 length is 14 residues. The CDR3 sequence: CASTMRKGVNGYTF. CDR3 in DNA: TGTGCCAGCACAATGAGAAAGGGAGTGAATGGCTACACCTTC.

By sample fraction, this clonotype is medium-sized. The library was built for alpha chains, so this beta chain is an off-target read and its size means little. The chain recombines TRBV30 with TRBJ2-2, with D perhaps matching TRBD2 (5 bases). The CDR3 totals 12 residues. The germline V gene encodes CDR1 GTSNPN and CDR2 SVGIG (reference sequence). V was cut by 4 bases and J by 7 bases, with 10 bases left in between. The CDR3 loop is CAWNEGIGELFF. The CDR3 nucleotides are TGTGCCTGGAACGAGGGTATCGGGGAGCTGTTTTTT.

The sample holds many counts of this clonotype. This beta chain represents an off-target read in a library built for alpha chains; its size is of limited meaning. V and J are TRBV20-1 and TRBJ2-3; the match to TRBD2 covers 11 bases. The length of the CDR3 is 16 residues. V lost 3 bases and J lost 2; bases outside the gene matches: 7. CDR1 and CDR2 from the germline V gene are DFQATT and SNEGSKA (reference sequence). Here the CDR3 reads CSASYPSGGTTDTQYF. In DNA form, the CDR3 reads TGCAGTGCTAGTTATCCTAGCGGGGGGACCACAGATACGCAGTATTTT.

In its sample, this clonotype was seen many times. With the library built for alpha chains, this beta chain is off target and its frequency is not meaningful. The chain has TRBV25-1 and TRBJ2-7; 7 nucleotides line up with TRBD2. The CDR3 runs to 15 residues. The J segment lost 0 bases and the V segment lost 6 bases, leaving 8 bases of the junction unmatched. Germline V CDR1 and CDR2: MGHDK, SYGVNS. CDR3 DNA sequence: TGTGCCAGCAGGGGAGGGCCCGAGAGCTCCTACGAGCAGTACTTC. Encoded protein: CASRGGPESSYEQYF.

Within the sample, this clonotype is medium-sized. This beta chain is a stray read from a library made for alpha chains; its abundance is not meaningful. This chain links TRBV29-1 with TRBJ2-2; no definite D call. The V gene's germline CDR1 is SQVTM and CDR2 ANQGSEA. V shed 7 bases and J shed 4 bases, with 10 bases lying between them. The CDR3 covers 12 residues. CDR3 nucleotide sequence: TGCAGCGCCGTGGGCCCCACCGGGGAGCTGTTTTTT. Translated: CSAVGPTGELFF.

Worth noting for this clonotype: Little can be read into the size of this beta chain, an off-target read in a library designed for alpha chains. The chain joins TRBV12-3 or TRBV12-4 to TRBJ1-1; D perhaps matches TRBD1 (6 bases). V dropped 7 bases and J dropped 5 bases, with 17 bases sitting between them. This CDR3 spans 14 amino acids. CDR3 DNA sequence: TGTGCCAGCACCGCGACGGGGGGCCGGACTGAAGCTTTCTTT. This codes for CASTATGGRTEAFF.

Relative to its sample, this clonotype is medium-sized. The junction does not match germline at one end; this may be a read error. Since the library was made to target alpha chains, this beta chain is a stray read and its abundance is not meaningful. This chain joins TRBV5-1 and TRBJ2-1; D gene unclear. Germline CDR1 reads SGHRS; CDR2 reads YFSETQ. This CDR3 is 12 amino acids long. The CDR3 reads CASSPSNNEQFF. CDR3 DNA sequence: TGCGCCAGCAGCCCCTCCAACAATGAGCAGTTCTTC. Supplemented by reference TRBV5-1 and TRBJ2-1, the full variable domain reads KAGVTQTPRYLIKTRGQQVTLSCSPISGHRSVSWYQQTPGQGLQFLFEYFSETQRNKGNFPGRFSGRQFSNSRSEMNVSTLELGDSALYLCASSPSNNEQFFGPGTRLTVL.

On this clonotype itself: Because this beta chain is a stray read in a library intended to capture alpha chains, its abundance should not be given much weight. Written as DNA, the CDR3 is TGCAGTGCTCGACTGTTAGTCACAGATACGCAGTATTTT. Translated, it gives CSARLLVTDTQYF. The chain uses TRBV20-1 and TRBJ2-3; D gene unclear. Germline CDR1 is DFQATT and CDR2 is SNEGSKA (reference sequence). The CDR3 has 13 residues. V lost 5 bases, J lost 2 bases, and 11 bases lay in between.